This T cell receptor beta chain was retrieved from a study of blood T cell repertoires in COVID-19. The wider study: PBMCs, B-cell-depleted T cells, or T cells provided the cDNA or gDNA that made up the material.

Study processing details: For nucleated cells, counts were estimated from reference gene primer amplification. Here immunoSEQ multiplex PCR was the method, and the copy in TCRdb shows in-frame clones only, minus some. V and J calls and clone size follow that table, whereas D and trimming were derived from the DNA. This table has 450,000 to 500,000 clones, 80% to 90% appearing once. Participants were placed into cohorts based on the clinical history they reported. What the recovered Cohort 3 donors had was two negative PCRs, clearance, or symptom resolution. Germline values: CDR1 MNHEY, CDR2 SVGAGI. CDR3 size: 15 residues. V gave up 5 bases and J gave up 1 base, with 9 bases separating them.

V is TRBV6-5 and J is TRBJ2-6; the D is unclear. The TCR comes from a woman aged 60-70 years who had recovered from COVID-19. Source material: PBMCs or T cells enriched from blood (not recorded which). This chain's CDR3 is CASSIQRSGANVLTF. The CDR3 nucleotides read TGTGCCAGCAGTATACAGAGATCTGGGGCCAACGTCCTGACTTTC.